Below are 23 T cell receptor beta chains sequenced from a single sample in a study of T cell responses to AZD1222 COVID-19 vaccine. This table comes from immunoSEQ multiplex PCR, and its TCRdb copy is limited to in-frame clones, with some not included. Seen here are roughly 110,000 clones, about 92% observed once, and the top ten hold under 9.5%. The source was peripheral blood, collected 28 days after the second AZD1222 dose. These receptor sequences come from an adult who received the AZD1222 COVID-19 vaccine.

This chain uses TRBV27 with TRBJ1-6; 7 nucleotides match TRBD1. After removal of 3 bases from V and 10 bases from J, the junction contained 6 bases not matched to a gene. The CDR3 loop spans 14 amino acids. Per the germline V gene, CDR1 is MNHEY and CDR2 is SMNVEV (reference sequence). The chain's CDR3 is CASSLTGLGSPLHF. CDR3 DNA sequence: TGTGCCAGCAGTTTGACAGGGTTGGGCTCACCCCTCCACTTT.

The CDR3 sequence is CARSPRPSGGVVRGDSNQPQHF. In DNA, the CDR3 is TGTGCCAGATCCCCTCGCCCGAGCGGGGGCGTTGTCAGAGGAGATAGCAATCAGCCCCAGCATTTT. This sequence joins TRBV7-5 and TRBJ1-5. TRBV7-5 is flagged as a pseudogene. The CDR3 is 22 residues long.

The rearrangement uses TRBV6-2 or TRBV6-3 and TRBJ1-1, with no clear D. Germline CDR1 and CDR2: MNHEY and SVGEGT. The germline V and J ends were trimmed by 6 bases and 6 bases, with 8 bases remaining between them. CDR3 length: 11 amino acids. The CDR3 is CASSQASEAFF. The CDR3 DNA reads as TGTGCCAGCAGCCAGGCGTCTGAAGCTTTCTTT.

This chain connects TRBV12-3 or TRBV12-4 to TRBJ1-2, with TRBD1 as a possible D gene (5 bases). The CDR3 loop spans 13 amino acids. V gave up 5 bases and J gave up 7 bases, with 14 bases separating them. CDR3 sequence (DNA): TGTGCCAGCAGTCCCCAGGGATCGGCTGGCTACACCTTC. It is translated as CASSPQGSAGYTF.

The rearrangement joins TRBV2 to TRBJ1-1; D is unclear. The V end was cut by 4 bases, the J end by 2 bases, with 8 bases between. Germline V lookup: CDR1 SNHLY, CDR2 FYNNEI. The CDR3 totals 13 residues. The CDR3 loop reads CASSVRVNTEAFF. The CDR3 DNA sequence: TGTGCCAGCAGTGTCAGAGTTAACACTGAAGCTTTCTTT.

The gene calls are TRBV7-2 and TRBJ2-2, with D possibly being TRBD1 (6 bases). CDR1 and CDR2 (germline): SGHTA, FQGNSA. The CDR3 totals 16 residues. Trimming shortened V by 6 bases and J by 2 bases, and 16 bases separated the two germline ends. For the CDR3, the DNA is TGTGCCAGCAGATCTTCTGGGGGCTTAAACACCGGGGAGCTGTTTTTT. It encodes CASRSSGGLNTGELFF.

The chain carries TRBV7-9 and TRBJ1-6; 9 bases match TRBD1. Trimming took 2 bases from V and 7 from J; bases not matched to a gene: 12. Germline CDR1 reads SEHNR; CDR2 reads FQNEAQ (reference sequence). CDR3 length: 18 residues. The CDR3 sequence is CASSLRDREFLGNSPLHF. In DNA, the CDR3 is TGTGCCAGCAGCTTAAGGGACAGGGAATTTTTAGGGAATTCACCCCTCCACTTT.

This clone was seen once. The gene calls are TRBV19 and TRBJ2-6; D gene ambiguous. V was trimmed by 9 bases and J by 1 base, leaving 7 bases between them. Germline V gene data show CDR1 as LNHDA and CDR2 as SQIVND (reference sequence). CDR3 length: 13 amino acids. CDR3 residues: CARILSGANVLTF. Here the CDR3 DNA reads TGTGCCAGAATTTTATCTGGGGCCAACGTCCTGACTTTC.

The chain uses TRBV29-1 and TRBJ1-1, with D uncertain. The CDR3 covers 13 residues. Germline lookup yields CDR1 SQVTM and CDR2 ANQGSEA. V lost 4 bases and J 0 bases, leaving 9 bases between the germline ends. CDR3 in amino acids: CSVGGRMNTEAFF. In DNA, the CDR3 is TGCAGCGTTGGGGGTCGGATGAACACTGAAGCTTTCTTT.

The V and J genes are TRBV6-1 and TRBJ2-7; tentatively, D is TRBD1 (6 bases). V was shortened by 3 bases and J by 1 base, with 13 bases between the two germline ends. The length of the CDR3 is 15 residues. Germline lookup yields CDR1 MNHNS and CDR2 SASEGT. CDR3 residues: CASSDRDIRSYEQYF. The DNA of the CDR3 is TGTGCCAGCAGTGACCGGGACATTAGATCCTACGAGCAGTACTTC.

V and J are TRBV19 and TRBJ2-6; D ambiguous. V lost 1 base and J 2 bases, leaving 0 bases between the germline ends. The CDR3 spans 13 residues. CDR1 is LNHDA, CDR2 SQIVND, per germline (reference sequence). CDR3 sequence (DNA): TGTGCCAGTAGTATAGCTGGGGCCAACGTCCTGACTTTC. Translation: CASSIAGANVLTF.

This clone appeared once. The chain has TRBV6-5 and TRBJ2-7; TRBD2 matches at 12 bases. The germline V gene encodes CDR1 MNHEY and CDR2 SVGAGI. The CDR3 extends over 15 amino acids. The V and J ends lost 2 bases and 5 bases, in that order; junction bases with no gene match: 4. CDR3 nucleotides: TGTGCCAGCAGTTACGGGACTAGCGGGTTCGACGAGCAGTACTTC. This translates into CASSYGTSGFDEQYF.

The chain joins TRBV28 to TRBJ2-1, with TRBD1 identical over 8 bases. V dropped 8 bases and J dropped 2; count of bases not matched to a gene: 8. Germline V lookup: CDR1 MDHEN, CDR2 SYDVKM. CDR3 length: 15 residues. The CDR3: CASFFRQGTYNEQFF. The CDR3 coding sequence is TGTGCCAGCTTCTTTCGACAGGGGACCTACAATGAGCAGTTCTTC. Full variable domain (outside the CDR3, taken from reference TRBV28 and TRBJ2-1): DVKVTQSSRYLVKRTGEKVFLECVQDMDHENMFWYRQDPGLGLRLIYFSYDVKMKEKGDIPEGYSVSREKKERFSLILESASTNQTSMYLCASFFRQGTYNEQFFGPGTRLTVL.

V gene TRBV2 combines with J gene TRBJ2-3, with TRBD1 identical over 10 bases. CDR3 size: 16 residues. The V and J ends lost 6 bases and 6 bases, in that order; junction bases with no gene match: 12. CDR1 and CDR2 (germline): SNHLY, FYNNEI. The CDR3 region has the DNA TGTGCCAGCAGGGCTCTGGGGGGGACAGGGGTCGATACGCAGTATTTT. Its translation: CASRALGGTGVDTQYF.

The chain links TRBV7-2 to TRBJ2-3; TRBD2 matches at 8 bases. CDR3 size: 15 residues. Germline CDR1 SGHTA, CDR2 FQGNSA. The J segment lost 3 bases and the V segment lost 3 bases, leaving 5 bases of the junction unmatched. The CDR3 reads CASSLAGLVTDTQYF. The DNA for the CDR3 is TGTGCCAGCAGCTTGGCGGGACTAGTGACAGATACGCAGTATTTT. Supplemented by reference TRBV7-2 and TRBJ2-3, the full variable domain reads GAGVSQSPSNKVTEKGKDVELRCDPISGHTALYWYRQSLGQGLEFLIYFQGNSAPDKSGLPSDRFSAERTGGSVSTLTIQRTQQEDSAVYLCASSLAGLVTDTQYFGPGTRLTVL.

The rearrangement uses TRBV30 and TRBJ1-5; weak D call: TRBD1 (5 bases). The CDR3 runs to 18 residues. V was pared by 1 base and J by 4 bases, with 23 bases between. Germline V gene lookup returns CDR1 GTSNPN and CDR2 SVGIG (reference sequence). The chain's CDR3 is CAWSGGRGNPTMNQPQHF. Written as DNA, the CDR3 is TGTGCCTGGAGTGGGGGCAGAGGTAACCCAACAATGAATCAGCCCCAGCATTTT.

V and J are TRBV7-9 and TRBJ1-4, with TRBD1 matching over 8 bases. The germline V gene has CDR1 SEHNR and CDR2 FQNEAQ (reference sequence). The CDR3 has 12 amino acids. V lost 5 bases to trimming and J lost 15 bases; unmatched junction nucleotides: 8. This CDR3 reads CASSPDRGVMFF. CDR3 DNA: TGTGCCAGCAGCCCAGACAGGGGAGTGATGTTTTTT. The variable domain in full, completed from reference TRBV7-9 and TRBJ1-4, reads DTGVSQNPRHKITKRGQNVTFRCDPISEHNRLYWYRQTLGQGPEFLTYFQNEAQLEKSRLLSDRFSAERPKGSFSTLEIQRTEQGDSAMYLCASSPDRGVMFFGSGTQLSVL.

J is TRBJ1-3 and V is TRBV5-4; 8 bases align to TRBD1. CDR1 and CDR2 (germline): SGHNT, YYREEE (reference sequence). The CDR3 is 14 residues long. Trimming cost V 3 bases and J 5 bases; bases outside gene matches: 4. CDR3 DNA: TGTGCCAGCAGCTACGGACAGGGCAGAAACACCATATATTTT. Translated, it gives CASSYGQGRNTIYF.

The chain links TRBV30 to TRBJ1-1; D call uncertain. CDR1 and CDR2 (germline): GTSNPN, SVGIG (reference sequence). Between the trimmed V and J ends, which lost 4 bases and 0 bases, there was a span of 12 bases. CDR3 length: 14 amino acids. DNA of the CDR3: TGTGCCTGGATAGGGCCGAGCATGAACACTGAAGCTTTCTTT. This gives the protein CAWIGPSMNTEAFF.

The CDR3 DNA reads as TGTGCCAGCAGCTTAACGGCAGGGGGGAACACTGAAGCTTTCTTT. It is translated as CASSLTAGGNTEAFF. The chain couples TRBV7-3 to TRBJ1-1; TRBD1 matches at 7 bases. J was trimmed by 1 base and V by 0 bases; bases with no gene match: 2. This CDR3 has 15 amino acids. Germline-derived CDR1 and CDR2 are SGHTA and FQGTGA.

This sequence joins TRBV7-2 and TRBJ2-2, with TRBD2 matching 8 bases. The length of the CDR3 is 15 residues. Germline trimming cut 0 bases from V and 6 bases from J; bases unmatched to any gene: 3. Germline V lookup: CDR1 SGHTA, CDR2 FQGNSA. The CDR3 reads CASSLARGAPGELFF. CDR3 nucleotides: TGTGCCAGCAGCTTAGCGCGGGGGGCGCCCGGGGAGCTGTTTTTT.

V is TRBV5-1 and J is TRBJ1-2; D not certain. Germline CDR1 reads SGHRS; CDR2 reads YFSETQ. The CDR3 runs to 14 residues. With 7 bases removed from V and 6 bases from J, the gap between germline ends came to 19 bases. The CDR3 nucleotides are TGCGCCAGCGCCTTTGAGTTAGCGTACGATGGCTACACCTTC. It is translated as CASAFELAYDGYTF. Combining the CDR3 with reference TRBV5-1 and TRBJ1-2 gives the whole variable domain KAGVTQTPRYLIKTRGQQVTLSCSPISGHRSVSWYQQTPGQGLQFLFEYFSETQRNKGNFPGRFSGRQFSNSRSEMNVSTLELGDSALYLCASAFELAYDGYTFGSGTRLTVV.

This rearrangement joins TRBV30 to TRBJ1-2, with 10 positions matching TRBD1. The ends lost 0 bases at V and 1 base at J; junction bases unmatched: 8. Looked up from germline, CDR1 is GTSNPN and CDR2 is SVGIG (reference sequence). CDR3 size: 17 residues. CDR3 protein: CAWSVAGTGVFNYGYTF. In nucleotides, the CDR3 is TGTGCCTGGAGTGTGGCCGGGACAGGGGTTTTTAACTATGGCTACACCTTC.